This T cell receptor beta chain was identified during a study of cytomegalovirus exposure and HLA in healthy donors listed by TCRdb under 2017. For context, the study as a whole: According to an earlier analysis of around 600 of the donors, 150 million to 200 million T cells yielded 120 million or so unique TCR beta sequences and more than 250 Gb of sequence data. About 280 gigabases of sequencing data and some 85 million unique TCR sequences were included in an early release covering about 620 HLA-typed donors. Of the roughly 400 genotyped donors, approximately 80% fell in the genetic ancestry cluster associated with self-reported Caucasian donors. The study aimed to test whether signatures of past pathogen exposure could be identified by cataloging public T cell receptors. Using immunosequencing, the study profiled T cell repertoires from fewer than 850 subjects and related those repertoires to cytomegalovirus serostatus. A separate validation cohort of roughly 130 different subjects was used in addition to the 666-subject first cohort. To predict cytomegalovirus infection status, the study combined high-throughput TCR immunosequencing, statistical association of individual TCRs with disease status, and machine learning. A later analysis re-examined previously published TCR beta repertoires from 500 to 700 donors and added high-resolution HLA genotyping to investigate patterns of TCR occurrence. In the later analysis, no new phenotypic data were used to find candidate immune exposures; instead, reliance was placed on TCR beta sequences and their occurrence across donors. To decide whether each TCR beta V gene segment behaved as functional or pseudogenic, an earlier analysis of approximately 620 of the donors relied on high-throughput TCR beta sequencing. Donor age, sex, ethnicity and CMV serostatus were collected together with the repertoire data. A later genetic analysis took genome-wide SNP genotypes for 398 of the 666 donors and used that subset as a discovery cohort. Every discovery cohort repertoire had been produced on one sequencing platform. Both class I and class II loci were covered by HLA typing, at four-digit resolution. The number of typed donors differed by locus: roughly 629-640 for A, B, C, DRB1 and DQB1; 500 to 550 for DQA1; around 610 for DPA1; and about 450 for DPB1. Roughly five DR-DQ haplotypes were handled as single units for association and clustering because linkage in the cohort was strong. Across some 400 genotyped donors of the cohort, an average of approximately 240,000 unique TCR beta nucleotide sequences per donor were sequenced, and roughly 20% of those sequences were non-productive. Broad study findings and their caveats: For the cohort, immune exposure information was limited to CMV serostatus. Correlated functional status among segregating V segments might reflect linkage disequilibrium, but an unknown experimental factor could not be ruled out. A later analysis reported that several top co-occurrence clusters appeared linked to parvovirus B19, influenza, CMV and Epstein-Barr virus. A later analysis found that TCR association rates varied across HLA loci, with DRB1 alleles showing the most associated TCRs and HLA-C alleles the fewest. In a later analysis, HLA-associated TCR beta chains were found to be more clonally expanded and to have lower generation probabilities than equally common non-associated chains. Some IMGT-functional V segments, including TRBV6-2 and TRBV6-3, could not be told apart with the 87-base-pair reads, so those segments were excluded. The study gave a list of roughly 150 TCR beta chains associated with cytomegalovirus. The sequencing pipeline was judged likely to have produced a cluster of highly shared sequence variants as a technical artifact. Most TCR sequences were seen in very few donors, while some public TCRs were found in many individuals. V-gene and J-gene trimming of TCR beta chains was associated with a missense DCLRE1C variant in a later genetic analysis, and the association was replicated in an independent cohort. When HLA alleles, especially DR and DQ, strongly co-occurred, TCR associations were difficult to assign to individual alleles. A further reported finding was that TCR beta sequences accurately predicted the HLA-A and HLA-B alleles for most subjects in the first cohort. Because counts were too low, around 18 rarely observed V segments, including chromosome 9 orphons, were left out of the earlier analysis of several hundred of the donors. Roughly uniform sequencing depth across donors was assumed in presence/absence analyses, although this assumption may not hold. The authors suggested that the approach could potentially be generalized to other disease states and immunological phenotypes. Because HLA typing was missing for some donors at each locus, association tests included only the typed subset. The classifier was reported to diagnose cytomegalovirus status with high specificity and sensitivity in both the original cohort and the validation cohort. An earlier analysis of around 500 of the donors showed that most TCR beta V segments appeared in productive rearrangements either about 90% or about 30% of the time, which broadly matched IMGT annotations. In a later genetic analysis, fewer N-insertions in productive TCRs were reported among donors in an Asian-associated ancestry cluster than the approximately 670-donor mean. A few of the identified cytomegalovirus-associated TCR beta chains were confirmed in vitro to be specific for cytomegalovirus antigens. In a later analysis, 15,000 to 20,000 TCR beta sequences were associated with specific HLA alleles at a false discovery rate of 0.05. This cohort had only TCR beta chains sequenced, and the lack of alpha or paired-chain data limited which features could be detected. According to a later analysis, most CMV-associated TCR beta chains appeared to be HLA-restricted, and the HLA associations seemed to be driven largely by CMV exposure.

Library prep was done by the immunoSEQ multiplex PCR assay. A mixture of 60 forward primers for TCR Vbeta segments and 13 reverse primers for TCR Jbeta segments was used in the multiplex PCR. Amplification of the CDR3 region of rearranged TCR beta genes was performed with a multiplex PCR assay on genomic DNA. The amplified TCR beta libraries were sequenced on the Illumina HiSeq System as 87-base-pair reads. The original pipeline was this. Across the 700 or so repertoires, a later analysis counted approximately 75 million unique TCR beta chains, roughly 11 million of which were shared by at least two donors. Raw reads were error-corrected and collapsed into unique sequences by a nearest-neighbor algorithm in which closely related sequences were merged to remove PCR and sequencing errors. V, D and J gene segments were assigned by aligning CDR3 sequences to IMGT reference sequences. For a sequence to be retained, at least a six-nucleotide match to both a V gene segment and a J gene segment was required. A rearrangement was called productive if the CDR3 had no stop codons and remained in frame with V and J, and every other rearrangement was called non-productive. CDR3 was defined according to IMGT convention as the region running from the second conserved V-encoded cysteine to the conserved J-encoded phenylalanine. The earlier analysis of 500 to 650 of the donors excluded any sequence lacking an unambiguous match to a single V gene segment. In an earlier analysis of several hundred of the donors, a V segment was called functional when productive rearrangements were above 56.7%, and segregating when the standard deviation between donors exceeded 5%. To diagnose cytomegalovirus status from the catalog of TCR beta chain sequences, a statistical classification framework was built. In a later analysis, V and J genes were assigned by comparing TCR nucleotide sequences against IMGT/GENE-DB human TR gene sequences. Using the TCRdist pipeline, a later analysis assigned CDR3 sequences along with most-parsimonious VDJ recombination scenarios. A later analysis defined each TCR beta chain by its CDR3 amino acid sequence plus V-gene family, and excluded reads lacking a unique V-gene family. In a later analysis, around 600 highly shared, low-generation-probability nucleotide sequences were removed to address suspected cross-contamination and a sequencing artifact. For each public chain, a later analysis derived a clonal expansion index from normalized ranks of inferred template counts within each repertoire. A later analysis computed generation probabilities with a VDJ recombination model fitted to out-of-frame rearrangements, and checked the results against IGoR. In a later analysis, TCR-TCR, TCR-HLA and TCR-CMV co-occurrence was scored with hypergeometric tests, and a repertoire-size bias correction was applied to TCR pairs. False discovery rates were estimated in a later analysis by permuting HLA or CMV assignments 20 times. In a later analysis, co-occurring TCRs were grouped using DBSCAN, with TCRdist sequence similarity added in when clustering inside HLA-allele-positive subsets. For co-occurrence clustering, repertoires with fewer than 30,000 or more than 120,000 public chains were excluded, along with 4 to 6 repertoires with anomalous nucleotide sharing. Not all clones reach the TCRdb copy of this immuneACCESS table, which keeps in-frame sequences only. Checked studies attribute under half of the gap to unresolved V genes and leave the rest unexplained. From that table come the V and J calls and clone size; the DNA was used to work out D and trimming. This sample has approximately 100,000 clones in its table, and 85% to 90% of those were observed once. Clones ranked in the top ten supply approximately 3.9% of the sample.

Concerning this clone itself: Its antigen has not been determined. Base qualities were left out, and no much larger clone turns up one base away.

The germline V gene provides CDR1 SGHTA and CDR2 FQGNSA. V is clipped by 6 bases and J by 2 bases, and the sequence between their germline boundaries is 8 bases long. From the cysteine through the phenylalanine, the CDR3 covers 14 amino acids. Kept here is only the CDR3 DNA, which spans 42 bases and is read in frame from base 1. The cohort consisted of 600 or so healthy bone marrow donors. All cohort members were sampled while nominally healthy, although unrecorded immune exposures were likely present. The donor tested CMV seronegative and was one of the 352 seronegative cohort members. Each donor provided a peripheral blood sample, and peripheral blood mononuclear cells were used for TCR beta sequencing. The Qiagen DNeasy Blood Extraction Kit was used to extract genomic DNA from the blood cell samples.

Sequencing was done on a sample of PBMCs. The V gene is TRBV7-2 and the J gene is TRBJ2-6, with a weak D call of TRBD1 (5 bases match). The receptor was isolated from a man between 25 and 39 years old in good health and CMV-seronegative. The DNA is as follows: TGTGCCAGCAGACAGGTAGCTGGGGCCAACGTCCTGACTTTC. The translation is CASRQVAGANVLTF.